Below are 17 T cell receptor beta chains sequenced from a single sample in a study of T cell responses to AZD1222 COVID-19 vaccine. The assay was immunoSEQ multiplex PCR, and TCRdb's table has in-frame clones only and misses some. The sample includes 80,000 to 90,000 clones, about 88% of them seen just once. The material was peripheral blood, obtained on day 0 of AZD1222 vaccination. The receptors stem from an adult in good health.

V and J are TRBV11-2 and TRBJ1-6; D gene ambiguous. The CDR3 is 13 residues long. Trimming took off 8 bases at V and 3 bases at J, with 8 bases between the two ends. Germline lookup yields CDR1 SGHAT and CDR2 FQNNGV. CDR3: CASHRDYNSPLHF. The CDR3 nucleotides read TGTGCCAGCCACCGGGACTATAATTCACCCCTCCACTTT.

The chain couples TRBV18 to TRBJ1-6; no definite D call. Germline CDR1 KGHSH, CDR2 LQKENI. The CDR3 runs 13 residues. Trimming took off 6 bases at V and 10 bases at J, with 13 bases between the two ends. CDR3 sequence: CASSLQGYSPLHF. CDR3 bases: TGTGCCAGCTCGCTGCAAGGGTACTCACCCCTCCACTTT.

This chain uses TRBV18 with TRBJ1-5; possible D gene TRBD1, 5 bases. Germline CDR1 and CDR2: KGHSH and LQKENI. The ends were cut back, 3 bases at V and 4 bases at J, with 10 bases in the middle. The length of the CDR3 is 14 residues. In DNA form, the CDR3 reads TGTGCCAGCTCACCGGGGGAAGGGAATCAGCCCCAGCATTTT. This sequence encodes CASSPGEGNQPQHF. Drawing the rest from reference TRBV18 and TRBJ1-5, the complete variable domain is NAGVMQNPRHLVRRRGQEARLRCSPMKGHSHVYWYRQLPEEGLKFMVYLQKENIIDESGMPKERFSAEFPKEGPSILRIQQVVRGDSAAYFCASSPGEGNQPQHFGDGTRLSIL.

The V and J genes are TRBV7-9 and TRBJ1-1; D may be TRBD1 (5 bases). Germline V CDR1 and CDR2: SEHNR, FQNEAQ (reference sequence). V lost 0 bases to trimming and J lost 12 bases, with 14 bases between them. CDR3 length: 13 residues. CDR3 sequence reads: CASSLAQAVGTFF. The CDR3 region has the DNA TGTGCCAGCAGCTTAGCACAGGCGGTAGGAACTTTCTTT.

This chain connects TRBV28 to TRBJ1-5, with D hard to call. Germline V gene data show CDR1 as MDHEN and CDR2 as SYDVKM. With 3 bases removed from V and 5 bases from J, the gap between germline ends came to 11 bases. This CDR3 spans 14 amino acids. Here the CDR3 DNA reads TGTGCCAGCAGTTTGGGAGGGAGCGATCAGCCCCAGCATTTT. Its protein is CASSLGGSDQPQHF. Full variable domain (outside the CDR3, taken from reference TRBV28 and TRBJ1-5): DVKVTQSSRYLVKRTGEKVFLECVQDMDHENMFWYRQDPGLGLRLIYFSYDVKMKEKGDIPEGYSVSREKKERFSLILESASTNQTSMYLCASSLGGSDQPQHFGDGTRLSIL.

The J gene is TRBJ1-2, the V gene TRBV28; TRBD1 aligns across 7 bases. There are 15 residues in the CDR3. CDR1 and CDR2 from the germline V gene are MDHEN and SYDVKM. Germline trimming cut 8 bases from V and 2 bases from J; bases unmatched to any gene: 11. CDR3 in DNA: TGTGCCAGCGATTACCGGGGACAGAGAAACTATGGCTACACCTTC. It specifies CASDYRGQRNYGYTF.

This clone was seen once. The chain carries TRBV12-3 or TRBV12-4 and TRBJ2-7, with 7 bases aligning to TRBD2. Unmatched junction bases numbered 2, after V lost 6 bases and J lost 0 bases. The CDR3 runs 13 residues. CDR3 in amino acids: CASRPGGSYEQYF. CDR3 DNA sequence: TGTGCCAGCAGACCGGGGGGCTCCTACGAGCAGTACTTC.

V gene TRBV24-1 combines with J gene TRBJ2-2, with a possible D match to TRBD1 (5 bases). V gave up 12 bases and J gave up 5 bases, with 6 bases separating them. The CDR3 spans 10 residues. CDR1 is KGHDR and CDR2 is SFDVKD in the germline V gene. The CDR3 region has the DNA TGTGCCGCAGGGACCGGGGAGCTGTTTTTT. Encoded protein: CAAGTGELFF.

This sequence joins TRBV15 and TRBJ2-7, with TRBD1 matching 7 bases. CDR1 LNHNV and CDR2 YYDKDF come from the germline V gene (reference sequence). The junction had 11 bases not matched to a gene; V was cut back by 5 bases and J by 4 bases. The CDR3 sequence is 15 residues long. CDR3 region: CATSRTGTVDYEQYF. CDR3 nucleotides: TGTGCCACCAGCCGGACCGGGACAGTAGATTACGAGCAGTACTTC.

J is TRBJ2-1 and V is TRBV29-1, with D possibly TRBD1 on 6 matching bases. CDR1 and CDR2 (germline): SQVTM, ANQGSEA. There are 13 residues in the CDR3. V dropped 4 bases and J dropped 12 bases, with 19 bases sitting between them. The CDR3 DNA reads TGCAGCGTTGGACCCACCAGGGGTACGGGGCAGTTCTTC. This sequence encodes CSVGPTRGTGQFF.

The chain joins TRBV7-9 to TRBJ1-1; 7 positions agree with TRBD1. Germline CDR1 SEHNR, CDR2 FQNEAQ (reference sequence). The CDR3 totals 15 residues. The junction had 7 bases not matched to a gene; V was cut back by 5 bases and J by 1 base. The CDR3 spells CASSPRQGRNTEAFF. The CDR3 DNA sequence: TGTGCCAGCAGCCCCCGACAGGGACGGAACACTGAAGCTTTCTTT.

The genes are TRBV6-1 and TRBJ1-5; D not resolved. CDR3 length equals 18 residues. V lost 4 bases to trimming and J lost 0 bases, with 19 bases between them. Germline CDR1 reads MNHNS; CDR2 reads SASEGT. CDR3 loop: CASSGLRGISYSNQPQHF. The CDR3, as DNA: TGTGCCAGCAGTGGTCTTCGCGGGATTTCCTATAGCAATCAGCCCCAGCATTTT.

The rearrangement joins TRBV28 to TRBJ1-5; 8 bases agree with TRBD1. The CDR3 is 17 amino acids. V was clipped by 6 bases and J by 0 bases; unmatched bases: 10. Germline CDR1 reads MDHEN; CDR2 reads SYDVKM. CDR3 region: CASRGDRGFYSNQPQHF. The CDR3 DNA sequence: TGTGCCAGCAGGGGTGACAGGGGCTTCTATAGCAATCAGCCCCAGCATTTT.

As DNA, the CDR3 is TGTGCCAGTAGCCCTATAATGATAGGGAGTCAGCCCCAGCATTTT. It yields the protein CASSPIMIGSQPQHF. The rearrangement joins TRBV19 to TRBJ1-5; no clear D. Looked up from germline, CDR1 is LNHDA and CDR2 is SQIVND (reference sequence). The CDR3 length is 15 residues. V lost 6 bases to trimming and J lost 6 bases, with 18 bases between them.

The table lists this clone with a count of one. This chain links TRBV6-1 with TRBJ2-1, with unresolved D. V lost 0 bases and J lost 8, with 11 bases in between. Germline lookup yields CDR1 MNHNS and CDR2 SASEGT. CDR3 size: 14 residues. The CDR3 sequence is CASSEALYSDEQFF. The CDR3 DNA reads as TGTGCCAGCAGTGAAGCTCTATATAGTGATGAGCAGTTCTTC.

The chain is built from TRBV6-5 and TRBJ1-1; TRBD1 is a possible D gene (6 bases). The germline CDR1 and CDR2 sequences are MNHEY and SVGAGI. The CDR3 is 13 residues long. Trimming pared 6 bases from V and 0 bases from J, leaving 8 bases between. The CDR3 DNA reads TGTGCCAGCAGGGGGGGCATGAACACTGAAGCTTTCTTT. Its protein product is CASRGGMNTEAFF.

This sequence joins TRBV7-3 and TRBJ2-6; a possible D gene is TRBD1 (6 bases). The germline V gene encodes CDR1 SGHTA and CDR2 FQGTGA. Trimming removed 1 base from V and 0 bases from J, with 10 bases in between. The CDR3 runs 17 residues. CDR3 sequence reads: CASSLMGQVSGANVLTF. The CDR3 nucleotides read TGTGCCAGCAGCTTAATGGGACAAGTCTCTGGGGCCAACGTCCTGACTTTC.